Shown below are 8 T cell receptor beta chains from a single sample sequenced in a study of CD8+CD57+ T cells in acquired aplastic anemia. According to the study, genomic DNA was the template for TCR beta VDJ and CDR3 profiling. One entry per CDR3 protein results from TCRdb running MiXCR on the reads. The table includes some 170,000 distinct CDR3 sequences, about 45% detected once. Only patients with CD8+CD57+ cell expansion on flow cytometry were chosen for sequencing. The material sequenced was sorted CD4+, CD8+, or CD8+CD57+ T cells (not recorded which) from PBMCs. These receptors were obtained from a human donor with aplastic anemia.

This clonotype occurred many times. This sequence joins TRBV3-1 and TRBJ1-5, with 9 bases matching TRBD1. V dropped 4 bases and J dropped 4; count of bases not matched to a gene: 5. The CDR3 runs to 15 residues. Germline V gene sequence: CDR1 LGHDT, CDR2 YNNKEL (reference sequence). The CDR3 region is CASSPSGTGNQPQHF. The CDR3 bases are TGTGCCAGCAGCCCATCAGGGACAGGGAATCAGCCCCAGCATTTT.

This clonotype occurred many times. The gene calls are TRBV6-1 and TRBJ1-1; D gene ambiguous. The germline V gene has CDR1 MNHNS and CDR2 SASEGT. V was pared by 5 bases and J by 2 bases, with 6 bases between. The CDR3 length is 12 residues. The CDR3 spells CASSPGNTEAFF. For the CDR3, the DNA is TGTGCCAGCAGTCCCGGTAACACTGAAGCTTTCTTT.

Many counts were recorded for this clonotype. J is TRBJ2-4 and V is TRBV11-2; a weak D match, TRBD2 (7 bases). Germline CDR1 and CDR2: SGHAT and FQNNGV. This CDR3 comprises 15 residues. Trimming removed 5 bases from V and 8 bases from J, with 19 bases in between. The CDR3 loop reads CASSDPRGASDIQYF. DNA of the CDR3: TGTGCCAGCAGCGACCCTCGGGGGGCAAGTGACATTCAGTACTTC. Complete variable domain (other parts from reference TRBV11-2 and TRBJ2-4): EAGVAQSPRYKIIEKRQSVAFWCNPISGHATLYWYQQILGQGPKLLIQFQNNGVVDDSQLPKDRFSAERLKGVDSTLKIQPAKLEDSAVYLCASSDPRGASDIQYFGAGTRLSVL.

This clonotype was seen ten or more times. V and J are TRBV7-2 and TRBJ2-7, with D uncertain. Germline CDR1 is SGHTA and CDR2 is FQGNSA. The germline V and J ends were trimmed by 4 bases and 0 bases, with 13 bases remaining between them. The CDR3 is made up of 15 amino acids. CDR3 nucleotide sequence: TGTGCCAGCAGCTCGACGGTACTATTCTCCTACGAGCAGTACTTC. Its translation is CASSSTVLFSYEQYF.

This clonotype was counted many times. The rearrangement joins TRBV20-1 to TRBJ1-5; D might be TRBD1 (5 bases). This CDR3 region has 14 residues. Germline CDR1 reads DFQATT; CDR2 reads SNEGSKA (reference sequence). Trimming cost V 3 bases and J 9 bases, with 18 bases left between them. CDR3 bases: TGCAGTGCTAGCCGGGGGGAGGACCGCGGGCCCCAGCATTTT. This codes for CSASRGEDRGPQHF.

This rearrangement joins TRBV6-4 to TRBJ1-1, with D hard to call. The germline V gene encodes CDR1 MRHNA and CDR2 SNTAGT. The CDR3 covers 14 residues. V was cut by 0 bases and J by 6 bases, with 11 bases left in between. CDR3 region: CASSDSSRGSEAFF. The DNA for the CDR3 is TGTGCCAGCAGTGACTCGAGTCGAGGGTCTGAAGCTTTCTTT.

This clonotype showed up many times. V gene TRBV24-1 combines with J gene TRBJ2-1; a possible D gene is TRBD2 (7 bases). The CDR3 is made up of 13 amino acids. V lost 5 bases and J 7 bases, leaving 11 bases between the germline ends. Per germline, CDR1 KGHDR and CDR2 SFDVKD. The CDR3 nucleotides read TGTGCCACCAGTGGAGGGGGGGCAAATGAGCAGTTCTTC. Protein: CATSGGGANEQFF.

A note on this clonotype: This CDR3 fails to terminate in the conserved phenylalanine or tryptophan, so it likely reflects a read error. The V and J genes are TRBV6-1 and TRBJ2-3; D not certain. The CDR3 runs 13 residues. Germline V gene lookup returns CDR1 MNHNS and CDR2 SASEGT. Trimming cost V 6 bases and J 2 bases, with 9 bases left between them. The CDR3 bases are TGTGCCAGCAGGCAGGTACCCACAGATACGCAGTATGTT. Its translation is CASRQVPTDTQYV.